This entry is about one T cell receptor beta chain. This sample is part of a study of blood T cell repertoires in COVID-19. The table came from immunoSEQ multiplex PCR; TCRdb's copy has only in-frame clones and leaves some out. This sample yields about 170,000 clones, of which around four fifths are seen a single time; roughly 2% belongs to the top ten. Germline CDR1 and CDR2: SGHDT and YYEEEE. Trimming removed 0 bases from V and 3 bases from J, with 10 bases in between. This CDR3 spans 14 amino acids. Source material: peripheral blood. The clonotype originates from an elderly woman with acute or convalescent COVID-19. The J gene is TRBJ2-7, the V gene TRBV5-6; possible D gene TRBD2, 6 bases. Written as DNA, the CDR3 is TGTGCCAGCAGCTTGGTTCCGCGGGACTACGAGCAGTACTTC. Its translation is CASSLVPRDYEQYF.